What follows are 28 T cell receptor beta chains derived from one specimen sequenced in a study of T cells in Graves' hyperthyroidism and ophthalmopathy. Researchers amplified the TCR beta CDR3 regions from RNA transcripts. In the first-round RT-PCR of the TCR CDR3, the HTBI primer set was used. TCRdb processed the multiplex PCR reads anew with MiXCR; each CDR3 protein has one entry. The table lists about 250,000 distinct CDR3 sequences, around 25% of them singletons. Sequenced sample: blood. All receptors come from a woman in her 40s with Graves' ophthalmopathy.

The chain is built from TRBV15 and TRBJ2-5, with D perhaps TRBD2 (5 bases). Trimming took 0 bases from V and 4 from J, leaving 12 bases between them. CDR3 size: 15 residues. CDR1 LNHNV and CDR2 YYDKDF come from the germline V gene (reference sequence). CDR3 region: CATSREAGMGETQYF. In DNA form, the CDR3 reads TGTGCCACCAGCAGAGAAGCCGGGATGGGAGAGACCCAGTACTTC.

This clonotype has just a few counts. This chain connects TRBV5-5 to TRBJ1-2; D call uncertain. Per the germline V gene, CDR1 is SGHKS and CDR2 is YYEKEE (reference sequence). The CDR3 length is 13 residues. Trimming removed 4 bases from V and 8 bases from J, with 15 bases in between. The CDR3 spells CASSQEGPFGYTF. Written as DNA, the CDR3 is TGTGCCAGCAGCCAAGAAGGCCCCTTCGGCTACACCTTC. Full variable domain (missing parts from reference TRBV5-5 and TRBJ1-2): DAGVTQSPTHLIKTRGQQVTLRCSPISGHKSVSWYQQVLGQGPQFIFQYYEKEERGRGNFPDRFSARQFPNYSSELNVNALLLGDSALYLCASSQEGPFGYTFGSGTRLTVV.

This clonotype was recorded at least ten times. The chain's CDR3 is CASSPRDGAGYEQYF. The DNA for the CDR3 is TGCGCCAGCAGCCCCCGGGACGGCGCTGGGTACGAGCAGTACTTC. This rearrangement joins TRBV4-1 to TRBJ2-7, with D tentatively TRBD1 or TRBD2 (5 bases each). This CDR3 is 15 amino acids long. The germline V gene encodes CDR1 MGHRA and CDR2 YSYEKL. V was clipped by 4 bases and J by 4 bases, with 17 bases between them.

This clonotype was found many times. The rearrangement links TRBV28 to TRBJ2-7; 7 bases are shared with TRBD1. The length of the CDR3 is 15 residues. Germline V gene sequence: CDR1 MDHEN, CDR2 SYDVKM. The V gene end was trimmed by 6 bases and the J gene end by 7 bases; junction bases not matched to a gene: 15. The CDR3 loop reads CASSPTGQVFGEQYF. The CDR3 bases are TGTGCCAGCAGCCCCACCGGACAGGTTTTTGGGGAGCAGTACTTC.

The V call is TRBV2, the J call TRBJ2-7; 8 positions match TRBD1. Germline V CDR1 and CDR2: SNHLY, FYNNEI. With 6 bases clipped from V and 3 bases from J, the junction kept 4 bases outside the gene matches. There are 13 residues in the CDR3. CDR3 loop: CASSLQGVYEQYF. The CDR3 region has the DNA TGTGCCAGCAGCTTACAGGGGGTCTACGAGCAGTACTTC.

This clonotype has a count of ten or more. This chain uses TRBV18 with TRBJ2-7; D ambiguous. Trimming cost V 5 bases and J 0 bases, with 8 bases left between them. This CDR3 spans 13 amino acids. Looked up from germline, CDR1 is KGHSH and CDR2 is LQKENI. CDR3 in DNA: TGTGCCAGCTCAGCCGGAAACTCCTACGAGCAGTACTTC. This codes for CASSAGNSYEQYF.

There are many counts of this clonotype. The rearrangement links TRBV7-8 to TRBJ1-5, with D uncertain. The CDR3 sequence is 15 residues long. The germline V and J ends were trimmed by 2 bases and 7 bases, with 15 bases remaining between them. Germline assignment: CDR1 SGHVS and CDR2 FQNEAQ. CDR3 residues: CASSLSLNRGQPQHF. In DNA form, the CDR3 reads TGTGCCAGCAGCTTAAGCCTTAACCGAGGCCAGCCCCAGCATTTT.

In its sample, this clonotype was seen many times. The rearrangement links TRBV2 to TRBJ1-2; D possibly corresponds to TRBD1 (5 bases). This CDR3 has 12 amino acids. From germline, CDR1 is SNHLY and CDR2 FYNNEI. V lost 6 bases to trimming and J lost 4 bases, with 9 bases between them. The CDR3 coding sequence is TGTGCCAGCAGGACTGACAGCTATGGCTACACCTTC. Translating gives CASRTDSYGYTF.

This clonotype was found a few times. The chain employs TRBV25-1 and TRBJ2-1; D unclear. Germline assignment: CDR1 MGHDK and CDR2 SYGVNS. Trimming took off 4 bases at V and 0 bases at J, with 13 bases between the two ends. The CDR3 runs to 16 residues. The CDR3 sequence is CASSGDSLSSYNEQFF. The CDR3 coding sequence is TGTGCCAGCAGTGGCGACTCCTTAAGCTCCTACAATGAGCAGTTCTTC.

This clonotype was counted many times. V usage is TRBV28 and J usage is TRBJ2-7; 14 positions match TRBD2. CDR3 size: 15 residues. V shed 6 bases and J 7 bases; nucleotides not matched to a gene: 8. The germline V gene has CDR1 MDHEN and CDR2 SYDVKM. The CDR3: CASRNPGTSGSEQYF. In nucleotides, the CDR3 is TGTGCCAGCAGGAATCCCGGGACTAGCGGGAGTGAGCAGTACTTC.

This clonotype appeared many times. V usage is TRBV15 and J usage is TRBJ1-5, with D perhaps matching TRBD1 (5 bases). Germline V gene lookup returns CDR1 LNHNV and CDR2 YYDKDF (reference sequence). The V gene lost 7 bases and the J gene lost 4 bases, with 11 bases spanning the gap. The CDR3 contains 13 residues. The CDR3 region has the DNA TGTGCCACCACTACAGAGGGGAATCAGCCCCAGCATTTT. This codes for CATTTEGNQPQHF.

This clonotype was observed at least ten times. This rearrangement joins TRBV5-4 to TRBJ2-7; 7 bases match TRBD1. The junction had 4 bases not matched to a gene; V was cut back by 4 bases and J by 3 bases. Germline assignment: CDR1 SGHNT and CDR2 YYREEE (reference sequence). This CDR3 spans 13 amino acids. The CDR3 spells CASSPRDSYEQYF. The CDR3 DNA reads as TGTGCCAGCAGCCCCCGGGACAGCTACGAGCAGTACTTC.

This clonotype showed up many times. The chain couples TRBV6-5 to TRBJ2-7, with 10 positions matching TRBD2. CDR3 length: 15 residues. CDR1 and CDR2 from the germline V gene are MNHEY and SVGAGI. V lost 4 bases, J lost 3 bases, and 6 bases stayed unmatched. CDR3 nucleotides: TGTGCCAGCAGTTCCCCCTGGACTAGCGGCTACGAGCAGTACTTC. Protein product: CASSSPWTSGYEQYF.

This clonotype was counted between two and nine times. This sequence joins TRBV28 and TRBJ1-1; no clear D gene. The V gene lost 5 bases and the J gene lost 1 base, with 11 bases spanning the gap. This CDR3 spans 14 amino acids. Germline V gives CDR1 MDHEN, CDR2 SYDVKM. The chain's CDR3 is CASSLIWGNTEAFF. The CDR3, as DNA: TGTGCCAGCAGTCTTATTTGGGGGAACACTGAAGCTTTCTTT.

This clonotype has ten or more counts. J is TRBJ2-5 and V is TRBV7-3; TRBD1 aligns across 10 bases. CDR1 is SGHTA, CDR2 FQGTGA, per germline. J gave up 2 bases and V 2 bases, and 11 bases lay outside the gene matches. This CDR3 region has 18 residues. The CDR3 nucleotides read TGTGCCAGCAGCTTATATCCCTGGACAGGGGGGGATCAAGAGACCCAGTACTTC. Protein sequence: CASSLYPWTGGDQETQYF.

This clonotype was picked up many times. The chain employs TRBV14 and TRBJ2-2; D uncertain. Between the trimmed V and J ends, which lost 2 bases and 6 bases, there was a span of 7 bases. The CDR3 totals 13 residues. Germline loops: CDR1 SGHDN, CDR2 FVKESK. This CDR3 reads CASSQRVAGELFF. The CDR3, as DNA: TGTGCCAGCAGCCAAAGGGTGGCCGGGGAGCTGTTTTTT.

This clonotype was observed many times. The CDR3: CASSRQDSEQYF. For the CDR3, the DNA is TGTGCCAGCAGTCGGCAGGACTCCGAGCAGTACTTC. The chain uses TRBV6-5 and TRBJ2-7; D possibly corresponds to TRBD2 (5 bases). The CDR3 sequence is 12 residues long. The ends were cut back, 5 bases at V and 6 bases at J, with 11 bases in the middle. Germline V gene sequence: CDR1 MNHEY, CDR2 SVGAGI.

This clonotype was seen a handful of times. This chain connects TRBV28 to TRBJ2-7; a possible D gene is TRBD1 (5 bases). Germline CDR1 MDHEN, CDR2 SYDVKM. V dropped 10 bases and J dropped 4 bases, with 20 bases sitting between them. The CDR3 length is 14 residues. Here the CDR3 reads CATVWSGASYEQYF. In DNA, the CDR3 is TGTGCCACCGTTTGGAGTGGGGCGAGTTACGAGCAGTACTTC.

The rearrangement links TRBV11-1 to TRBJ1-1; maybe TRBD1 (5 bases). CDR3 length: 17 residues. CDR1 and CDR2 (germline): SGHAT, FQDESV (reference sequence). Trimming removed 4 bases at V and 4 bases at J, with 22 bases between. CDR3 loop: CASSSYRDASQGTEAFF. The DNA for the CDR3 is TGTGCCAGCAGCTCATACCGGGACGCCAGCCAGGGCACTGAAGCTTTCTTT.

At least ten counts were recorded for this clonotype. The V gene is TRBV11-2, the J gene TRBJ2-7, with D hard to call. CDR1 is SGHAT, CDR2 FQNNGV, per germline. This CDR3 has 14 residues. The V and J ends lost 0 bases and 7 bases respectively, with 13 bases between them. CDR3 loop: CASSLELISYEQYF. The CDR3 DNA is TGTGCCAGCAGCTTAGAGCTCATCTCTTATGAGCAGTACTTC.

This clonotype has more than one count but fewer than ten. V gene TRBV2 combines with J gene TRBJ2-7; no firm D call. Gene TRBJ2-1 matches the end of the DNA better, so the J call may be wrong. Germline CDR1 SNHLY, CDR2 FYNNEI. This CDR3 comprises 14 residues. CDR3 DNA sequence: TGTGCCAGCAGTGAAGTGACTCCGATCTACGAGCAGTTCTTC. This codes for CASSEVTPIYEQFF.

There are many counts of this clonotype. This chain connects TRBV4-2 to TRBJ2-5; D is unresolved. V was shortened by 0 bases and J by 2 bases, with 13 bases between the two germline ends. CDR3 length equals 16 residues. Looked up from germline, CDR1 is LGHNA and CDR2 is YNFKEQ. CDR3 in amino acids: CASSQEWMAVQETQYF. The CDR3 DNA is TGTGCCAGCAGCCAAGAATGGATGGCGGTTCAAGAGACCCAGTACTTC.

V and J are TRBV6-2 or TRBV6-3 and TRBJ2-7; TRBD1 agrees at 7 bases. With 6 bases clipped from V and 2 bases from J, the junction kept 10 bases outside the gene matches. Germline V lookup: CDR1 MNHEY, CDR2 SVGEGT. The CDR3 totals 15 residues. The chain's CDR3 is CASSHRTGGPYEQYF. DNA for the CDR3: TGTGCCAGCAGCCACCGGACAGGTGGTCCCTACGAGCAGTACTTC.

This clonotype was seen ten or more times. The rearrangement joins TRBV6-2 or TRBV6-3 to TRBJ2-7; 11 bases fit TRBD2. V lost 2 bases to trimming and J lost 5 bases; unmatched junction nucleotides: 17. The germline V gene encodes CDR1 MNHEY and CDR2 SVGEGT. CDR3 size: 19 residues. The CDR3 bases are TGTGCCAGCAGTTACCAAAGGGTCCCTACTAGCGGGAGTATCCACGAGCAGTACTTC. Translation gives CASSYQRVPTSGSIHEQYF.

This clonotype was picked up many times. At one end the junction does not follow the germline gene, possibly because of a read error. This rearrangement joins TRBV20-1 to TRBJ2-4; D might be TRBD2 (6 bases). There are 15 residues in the CDR3. Germline V lookup: CDR1 DFQATT, CDR2 SNEGSKA (reference sequence). The CDR3 sequence is CNARDHGGAKNIQYF. The DNA of the CDR3 is TGCAATGCTAGAGATCATGGAGGGGCGAAAAACATTCAGTACTTC.

Ten or more counts support this clonotype. The chain has TRBV6-5 and TRBJ1-5; 7 bases match TRBD1. CDR3 length: 14 residues. V was clipped by 5 bases and J by 3 bases; unmatched bases: 4. CDR1 and CDR2 from the germline V gene are MNHEY and SVGAGI. The CDR3 DNA is TGTGCCAGCAGTACCGGGACAGTCAATCAGCCCCAGCATTTT. This encodes CASSTGTVNQPQHF.

This clonotype was observed at least ten times. The V call is TRBV4-1, the J call TRBJ1-2; D might be TRBD1 (5 bases). The CDR3 has 14 amino acids. The V and J ends lost 2 bases and 5 bases respectively, with 12 bases between them. Germline values: CDR1 MGHRA, CDR2 YSYEKL. DNA for the CDR3: TGCGCCAGCAGCCAAATCCAGGGAAAATATGGCTACACCTTC. As protein: CASSQIQGKYGYTF.

The table lists this clonotype with many counts. V is TRBV7-2 and J is TRBJ1-2, with TRBD1 as a possible D gene (5 bases). V was clipped by 5 bases and J by 4 bases, with 17 bases between them. The CDR3 covers 15 residues. The germline gives CDR1 SGHTA, CDR2 FQGNSA. CDR3 coding DNA: TGTGCCAGCAGCCCAGTTCATGGGGGGGGCTATGGCTACACCTTC. This gives the protein CASSPVHGGGYGYTF.